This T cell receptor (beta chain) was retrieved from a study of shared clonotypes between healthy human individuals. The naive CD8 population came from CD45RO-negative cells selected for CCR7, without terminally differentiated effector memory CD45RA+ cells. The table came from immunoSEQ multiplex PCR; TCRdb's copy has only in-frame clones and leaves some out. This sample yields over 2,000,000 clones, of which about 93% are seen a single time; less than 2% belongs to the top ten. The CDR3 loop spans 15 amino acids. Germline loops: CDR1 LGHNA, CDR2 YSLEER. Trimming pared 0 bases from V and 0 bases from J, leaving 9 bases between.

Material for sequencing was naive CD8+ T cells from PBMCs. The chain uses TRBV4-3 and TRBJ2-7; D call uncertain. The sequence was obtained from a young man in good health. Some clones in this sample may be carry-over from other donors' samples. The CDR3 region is CASSQERRSSYEQYF. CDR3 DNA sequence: TGCGCCAGCAGCCAAGAGAGACGGAGCTCCTACGAGCAGTACTTC.